A single sample is the source of the 23 T cell receptor beta chains below, sequenced in a study of cytomegalovirus exposure and HLA in healthy donors. PCR used 60 Vbeta primers and 13 Jbeta primers. Using immunoSEQ multiplex PCR, the repertoire was profiled, and TCRdb retains in-frame clones only, with some absent. The sample yields about 150,000 clones, less than 85% seen once. The sample comprised PBMCs. The receptors originated from a man aged 18 to 35 in good health and CMV-seronegative.

The chain combines TRBV5-6 with TRBJ1-5, with D unclear. V lost 3 bases, J lost 5 bases, and 15 bases lay in between. From germline, CDR1 is SGHDT and CDR2 YYEEEE. The CDR3 runs to 15 residues. For the CDR3, the DNA is TGTGCCAGCAGCTGGGGAGCCCAATACGATCAGCCCCAGCATTTT. Translating it yields CASSWGAQYDQPQHF.

The chain carries TRBV9 and TRBJ1-3; TRBD1 aligns across 8 bases. V dropped 7 bases and J dropped 8; count of bases not matched to a gene: 8. The CDR3 is made up of 13 amino acids. Germline lookup yields CDR1 SGDLS and CDR2 YYNGEE. The CDR3 DNA reads TGTGCCAGCTCCCGGACAGGGACGGACACCATATATTTT. Encoded protein: CASSRTGTDTIYF.

The J gene is TRBJ2-3, the V gene TRBV6-1; D gene unclear. The CDR3 spans 13 residues. Germline V gives CDR1 MNHNS, CDR2 SASEGT. Trimming took off 1 base at V and 6 bases at J, with 8 bases between the two ends. The CDR3 loop reads CASSEGAFDTQYF. The CDR3 nucleotides read TGTGCCAGCAGTGAAGGGGCCTTCGATACGCAGTATTTT.

The table lists this clone with a count of one. The V call is TRBV5-1, the J call TRBJ1-1, with D possibly TRBD1 on 6 matching bases. The germline CDR1 and CDR2 sequences are SGHRS and YFSETQ. The CDR3 has 13 amino acids. V was shortened by 4 bases and J by 10 bases, with 17 bases between the two germline ends. The CDR3 here is CASSEDDGGAAFF. The CDR3 DNA sequence: TGCGCCAGCAGCGAGGACGACGGGGGGGCAGCTTTCTTT.

The chain combines TRBV27 with TRBJ2-3; maybe TRBD2 (5 bases). There are 12 residues in the CDR3. The V end was cut by 5 bases, the J end by 5 bases, with 8 bases between. The germline V gene encodes CDR1 MNHEY and CDR2 SMNVEV (reference sequence). Here the CDR3 DNA reads TGTGCCAGCAGTCTCAGCGGAGATACGCAGTATTTT. Protein: CASSLSGDTQYF.

This clone appeared once. This chain links TRBV7-6 with TRBJ2-5, with a tentative D call TRBD1 (6 bases). V was shortened by 1 base and J by 4 bases, with 13 bases between the two germline ends. Germline V gene data show CDR1 as SGHVS and CDR2 as FNYEAQ. The length of the CDR3 is 15 residues. The DNA for the CDR3 is TGTGCCAGCAGCTTAGTTGCAGGGGTGATAGAGACCCAGTACTTC. This gives the protein CASSLVAGVIETQYF.

Only one count was recorded for this clone. This rearrangement joins TRBV2 to TRBJ1-1; no definite D call. The V end lost 6 bases, the J end lost 1 base, and 6 bases lay between the germline ends. This CDR3 is 12 amino acids long. Germline lookup yields CDR1 SNHLY and CDR2 FYNNEI. CDR3 sequence reads: CASRWQNTEAFF. DNA of the CDR3: TGTGCCAGCAGGTGGCAGAACACTGAAGCTTTCTTT.

This sequence joins TRBV30 and TRBJ2-1; D possibly corresponds to TRBD2 (6 bases). The V and J ends lost 3 bases and 6 bases respectively, with 6 bases between them. Germline CDR1 is GTSNPN and CDR2 is SVGIG (reference sequence). This CDR3 region has 11 residues. The CDR3 region has the DNA TGTGCCTGGAGGGGGGGCAATGAGCAGTTCTTC. As protein: CAWRGGNEQFF.

The chain carries TRBV27 and TRBJ2-5, with 7 bases lining up with TRBD2. The end of the DNA aligns better with TRBJ2-7, so the J call may be wrong. The CDR3 has 15 amino acids. The germline gives CDR1 MNHEY, CDR2 SMNVEV (reference sequence). CDR3 bases: TGTGCCAGCAGTCTCAGACTAGCTTCATCCTACGAGCAGTACTTC. Translating gives CASSLRLASSYEQYF.

V gene TRBV5-4 combines with J gene TRBJ1-1, with D uncertain. This CDR3 has 13 residues. Germline V gene lookup returns CDR1 SGHNT and CDR2 YYREEE (reference sequence). V lost 2 bases and J lost 1, with 6 bases in between. CDR3 residues: CASSLHKNTEAFF. As DNA, the CDR3 is TGTGCCAGCAGCTTACACAAGAACACTGAAGCTTTCTTT.

The chain is built from TRBV28 and TRBJ2-7, with TRBD2 matching 10 bases. The V segment lost 7 bases and the J segment 5 bases; nucleotides outside the gene matches: 5. The germline V gene has CDR1 MDHEN and CDR2 SYDVKM. The CDR3 consists of 13 residues. In nucleotides, the CDR3 is TGTGCCAGCAAGGGACTAGCGTTGAACGAGCAGTACTTC. Amino acid sequence: CASKGLALNEQYF.

V gene TRBV7-9 combines with J gene TRBJ1-5; TRBD1 matches at 9 bases. The J segment lost 6 bases and the V segment lost 1 base, leaving 10 bases of the junction unmatched. The CDR3 extends over 17 amino acids. From germline, CDR1 is SEHNR and CDR2 FQNEAQ (reference sequence). Here the CDR3 reads CASSLGVGGTGSQPQHF. Here the CDR3 DNA reads TGTGCCAGCAGCTTAGGGGTTGGGGGGACAGGGTCTCAGCCCCAGCATTTT.

This clone was observed a single time. V and J are TRBV7-2 and TRBJ1-3; D gene unclear. V dropped 3 bases and J dropped 0 bases, with 6 bases sitting between them. The germline CDR1 and CDR2 sequences are SGHTA and FQGNSA. The CDR3 is made up of 14 amino acids. The CDR3: CASSFGSSGNTIYF. CDR3 nucleotide sequence: TGTGCCAGCAGCTTTGGTAGCTCTGGAAACACCATATATTTT.

The chain links TRBV29-1 to TRBJ2-5, with TRBD2 as a possible D gene (7 bases). CDR1 and CDR2 from the germline V gene are SQVTM and ANQGSEA. Deletions cut 4 bases from V and 4 bases from J, with 16 bases between. The CDR3 consists of 14 residues. As DNA, the CDR3 is TGCAGCGTTGGCGGGGGCGTTAATGGAGAGACCCAGTACTTC. It specifies CSVGGGVNGETQYF.

This clone showed up just a few times. The chain carries TRBV6-1 and TRBJ2-5; D is unclear. The J call may be in error: the DNA end matches TRBJ2-7 better. The length of the CDR3 is 15 residues. CDR1 is MNHNS, CDR2 SASEGT, per germline. CDR3 region: CASSENVFFSYEQYF. For the CDR3, the DNA is TGTGCCAGCAGTGAGAACGTTTTCTTCTCCTACGAGCAGTACTTC.

The V call is TRBV5-1, the J call TRBJ1-1, with unresolved D. Trimming cost V 0 bases and J 4 bases, with 10 bases left between them. This CDR3 has 14 residues. Germline V CDR1 and CDR2: SGHRS, YFSETQ. Here the CDR3 reads CASSLGEGSTEAFF. CDR3 nucleotides: TGCGCCAGCAGCTTGGGGGAGGGCAGCACTGAAGCTTTCTTT.

The chain combines TRBV29-1 with TRBJ1-5, with D possibly TRBD1 on 5 matching bases. The V end was cut by 4 bases, the J end by 11 bases, with 12 bases between. CDR3 length: 11 residues. CDR1 SQVTM and CDR2 ANQGSEA come from the germline V gene. This CDR3 reads CSVVTGGAQHF. The CDR3 bases are TGCAGCGTTGTAACGGGGGGAGCCCAGCATTTT.

This clone was picked up a small number of times. This chain links TRBV5-6 with TRBJ1-1; D is unresolved. CDR1 is SGHDT and CDR2 is YYEEEE in the germline V gene. Trimming removed 1 base from V and 3 bases from J, with 10 bases in between. The length of the CDR3 is 14 residues. The CDR3 spells CASSLLRDYTEAFF. The CDR3 DNA is TGTGCCAGCAGCTTGTTGCGGGATTACACTGAAGCTTTCTTT.

The chain links TRBV6-6 to TRBJ1-5; 7 nucleotides match TRBD1. The CDR3 consists of 13 residues. CDR1 MNHNY and CDR2 SVGAGI come from the germline V gene (reference sequence). The V segment lost 5 bases and the J segment 4 bases; nucleotides outside the gene matches: 2. CDR3 protein: CASSQQGNQPQHF. The CDR3, as DNA: TGTGCCAGCAGTCAACAGGGGAATCAGCCCCAGCATTTT.

The chain recombines TRBV4-2 with TRBJ2-5, with TRBD2 matching 13 bases. The CDR3 runs 16 residues. Germline CDR1 and CDR2: LGHNA and YNFKEQ. V shed 4 bases and J 1 base; nucleotides not matched to a gene: 3. The CDR3 DNA reads as TGTGCCAGCAGCCTGGGACTAGCGGGGCCCCAAGAGACCCAGTACTTC. Translating gives CASSLGLAGPQETQYF.

The chain recombines TRBV25-1 with TRBJ2-7; possible D gene TRBD2, 6 bases. Germline values: CDR1 MGHDK, CDR2 SYGVNS. The CDR3 loop spans 16 amino acids. Trimming pared 1 base from V and 0 bases from J, leaving 13 bases between. The CDR3 region has the DNA TGTGCCAGCAGTGAATCCGCGGGACTTAGCTCCTACGAGCAGTACTTC. It is translated as CASSESAGLSSYEQYF.

This chain uses TRBV28 with TRBJ1-4; TRBD1 aligns across 8 bases. Germline-derived CDR1 and CDR2 are MDHEN and SYDVKM. This CDR3 is 16 amino acids long. V lost 6 bases and J lost 6; bases outside the gene matches: 12. This chain's CDR3 is CASRGYSGGGDEKLFF. CDR3 sequence (DNA): TGTGCCAGCAGGGGATATTCAGGGGGCGGAGATGAAAAACTGTTTTTT.

This rearrangement joins TRBV9 to TRBJ1-1; D is perhaps TRBD1 (6 bases). The CDR3 is 16 residues long. V was shortened by 3 bases and J by 6 bases, with 21 bases between the two germline ends. Germline V gene data show CDR1 as SGDLS and CDR2 as YYNGEE. The CDR3 here is CASSAEGGHPYPEAFF. CDR3 nucleotides: TGTGCCAGCAGCGCCGAAGGGGGACATCCCTACCCTGAAGCTTTCTTT.